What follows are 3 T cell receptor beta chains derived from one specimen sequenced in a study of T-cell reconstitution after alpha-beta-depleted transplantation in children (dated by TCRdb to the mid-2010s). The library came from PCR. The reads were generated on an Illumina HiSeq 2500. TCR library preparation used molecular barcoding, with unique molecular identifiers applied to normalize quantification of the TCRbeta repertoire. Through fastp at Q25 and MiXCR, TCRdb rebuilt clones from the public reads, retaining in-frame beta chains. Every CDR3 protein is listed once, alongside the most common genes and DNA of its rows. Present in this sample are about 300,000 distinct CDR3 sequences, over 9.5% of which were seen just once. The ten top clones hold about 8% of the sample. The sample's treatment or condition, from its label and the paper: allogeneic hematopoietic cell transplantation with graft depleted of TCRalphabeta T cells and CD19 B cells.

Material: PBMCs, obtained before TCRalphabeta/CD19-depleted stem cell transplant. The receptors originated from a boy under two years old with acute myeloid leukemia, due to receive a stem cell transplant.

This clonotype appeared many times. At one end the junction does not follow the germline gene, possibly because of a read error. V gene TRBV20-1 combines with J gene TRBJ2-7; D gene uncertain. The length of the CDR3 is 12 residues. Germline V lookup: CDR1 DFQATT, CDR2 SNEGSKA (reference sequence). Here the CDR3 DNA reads TGCAGTGCTCGAGAGGTGGGGTTGGAGCAGTACTTC. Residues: CSAREVGLEQYF.

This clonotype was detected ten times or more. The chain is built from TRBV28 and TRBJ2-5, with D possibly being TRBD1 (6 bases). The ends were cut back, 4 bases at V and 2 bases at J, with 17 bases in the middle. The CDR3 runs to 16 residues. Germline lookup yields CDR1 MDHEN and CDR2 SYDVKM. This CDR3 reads CASSSPDSALQETQYF. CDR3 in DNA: TGTGCCAGCAGTTCGCCGGACAGCGCCCTTCAAGAGACCCAGTACTTC.

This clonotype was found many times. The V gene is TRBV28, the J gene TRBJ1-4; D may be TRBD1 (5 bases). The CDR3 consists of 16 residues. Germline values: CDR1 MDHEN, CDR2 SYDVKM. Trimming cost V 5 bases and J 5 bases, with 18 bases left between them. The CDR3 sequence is CASSLRGKGLNEKLFF. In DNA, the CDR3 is TGTGCCAGCAGTCTCCGGGGGAAAGGTTTGAATGAAAAACTGTTTTTT.